Each of the 26 T cell receptor beta chains below was sequenced from the same sample in a study of blood T cell repertoires in COVID-19 (dated by TCRdb to about 2020). Libraries were made using the immunoSEQ multiplex PCR assay. In its TCRdb copy, this immuneACCESS table keeps in-frame sequences only and misses some clones. Where compared with another copy, unresolved V genes explain less than half of these, and the others have no known cause. For this sample there are about 62,000 clones; about nine tenths appear just once. 1.3% of the sample rests with the top ten. Sample: peripheral blood. These receptors all come from a woman aged 80 or older with acute or convalescent COVID-19.

This clone was detected only a few times. J is TRBJ2-5 and V is TRBV15; D perhaps matches TRBD2 (6 bases). The length of the CDR3 is 15 residues. V dropped 3 bases and J dropped 2 bases, with 13 bases sitting between them. CDR1 and CDR2 (germline): LNHNV, YYDKDF (reference sequence). CDR3 nucleotides: TGTGCCACCAGCAGTGGGGGGTGGGGGCAAGAGACCCAGTACTTC. Its translation is CATSSGGWGQETQYF.

The chain joins TRBV9 to TRBJ1-1; D perhaps matches TRBD1 (6 bases). The germline V and J ends were trimmed by 3 bases and 2 bases, with 14 bases remaining between them. Looked up from germline, CDR1 is SGDLS and CDR2 is YYNGEE. This CDR3 is built from 15 residues. Written as DNA, the CDR3 is TGTGCCAGCAGCGCTCAAGGGGGGGCTAACACTGAAGCTTTCTTT. Protein: CASSAQGGANTEAFF.

V usage is TRBV27 and J usage is TRBJ1-1; possibly TRBD1 for D (5 bases). Per the germline V gene, CDR1 is MNHEY and CDR2 is SMNVEV (reference sequence). V was shortened by 4 bases and J by 2 bases, with 14 bases between the two germline ends. This CDR3 spans 15 amino acids. The CDR3 sequence: CASSSWTLGNTEAFF. In DNA, the CDR3 is TGTGCCAGCAGTTCCTGGACACTGGGAAACACTGAAGCTTTCTTT.

The chain recombines TRBV3-1 (or the pseudogene TRBV3-2) with TRBJ2-2; a possible D gene is TRBD1 (6 bases). This CDR3 has 19 residues. CDR1 is LGHDT and CDR2 is YNNKEL in the germline V gene (reference sequence). Trimming pared 2 bases from V and 0 bases from J, leaving 19 bases between. CDR3 coding DNA: TGTGCCAGCAGCCAAAGTTGGGGCAGGCAGGGGACGAACACCGGGGAGCTGTTTTTT. Translating gives CASSQSWGRQGTNTGELFF.

The chain has TRBV19 and TRBJ1-2; possibly TRBD1 for D (6 bases). The CDR3 loop spans 12 amino acids. Germline CDR1 reads LNHDA; CDR2 reads SQIVND (reference sequence). V was pared by 11 bases and J by 5 bases, with 15 bases between. The CDR3 region has the DNA TGTGCCTCCGGGTTCCAGGGGTATGGCTACACCTTC. This gives the protein CASGFQGYGYTF.

J is TRBJ1-1 and V is TRBV6-2 or TRBV6-3; D uncertain. The CDR3 consists of 13 residues. Germline V CDR1 and CDR2: MNHEY, SVGEGT. The germline V and J ends were trimmed by 0 bases and 7 bases, with 9 bases remaining between them. CDR3 amino acids: CASSYSAAGEAFF. CDR3 nucleotide sequence: TGTGCCAGCAGTTACTCCGCAGCGGGTGAAGCTTTCTTT.

V gene TRBV6-2 or TRBV6-3 combines with J gene TRBJ1-6; D might be TRBD1 (6 bases). V was cut by 6 bases and J by 0 bases, with 24 bases left in between. Germline V gene lookup returns CDR1 MNHEY and CDR2 SVGEGT. This CDR3 is built from 20 residues. The CDR3 nucleotides are TGTGCCAGCAGCACCCAGGACAGAGCGTGGGCTAGCTCCTATAATTCACCCCTCCACTTT. It encodes CASSTQDRAWASSYNSPLHF.

The DNA for the CDR3 is TGTGCCAGCGGAAGGGACAGAGATCAGCCCCAGCATTTT. It yields the protein CASGRDRDQPQHF. The rearrangement links TRBV6-5 to TRBJ1-5; 7 bases agree with TRBD1. The CDR3 runs 13 residues. CDR1 and CDR2 (germline): MNHEY, SVGAGI. V shed 8 bases, J shed 5 bases, and the junction held 6 bases outside the gene matches.

In its sample, this clone was seen a few times. This CDR3 reads CAWSAHTRGTGELFF. The CDR3 DNA is TGTGCCTGGAGTGCCCACACCCGAGGTACCGGGGAGCTGTTTTTT. V is TRBV30 and J is TRBJ2-2; D is uncertain. V shed 1 base and J shed 5 bases, with 14 bases lying between them. CDR1 is GTSNPN and CDR2 is SVGIG in the germline V gene (reference sequence). This CDR3 region has 15 residues.

The chain employs TRBV9 and TRBJ1-4; 7 nucleotides line up with TRBD1. The CDR3 sequence is 15 residues long. Germline CDR1 is SGDLS and CDR2 is YYNGEE. V lost 0 bases and J lost 6; bases outside the gene matches: 5. Here the CDR3 reads CASSVGQGRYEKLFF. CDR3 DNA sequence: TGTGCCAGCAGCGTAGGACAGGGCCGGTATGAAAAACTGTTTTTT.

V gene TRBV7-9 combines with J gene TRBJ1-2; no clear D gene. Germline CDR1 reads SEHNR; CDR2 reads FQNEAQ (reference sequence). The CDR3 sequence is 14 residues long. V was trimmed by 5 bases and J by 2 bases, leaving 12 bases between them. The CDR3 DNA sequence: TGTGCCAGCAGCGGAGGTGGGGAGAACTATGGCTACACCTTC. This encodes CASSGGGENYGYTF. Full variable domain (rest looked up from reference TRBV7-9 and TRBJ1-2): DTGVSQNPRHKITKRGQNVTFRCDPISEHNRLYWYRQTLGQGPEFLTYFQNEAQLEKSRLLSDRFSAERPKGSFSTLEIQRTEQGDSAMYLCASSGGGENYGYTFGSGTRLTVV.

This chain links TRBV10-1 with TRBJ2-5; TRBD2 aligns across 11 bases. Per germline, CDR1 WNHNN and CDR2 SYGVQD (reference sequence). This CDR3 has 17 residues. V lost 3 bases, J lost 1 base, and 7 bases stayed unmatched. The CDR3 is CASSDSRGTSGQETQYF. Written as DNA, the CDR3 is TGCGCCAGCAGTGATTCCCGCGGGACTAGCGGCCAAGAGACCCAGTACTTC.

The V gene is TRBV7-7, the J gene TRBJ2-1, with 8 nucleotides matching TRBD1. The CDR3 totals 14 residues. CDR1 SSHAT and CDR2 FNYEAQ come from the germline V gene (reference sequence). Germline trimming cut 5 bases from V and 6 bases from J; bases unmatched to any gene: 6. This CDR3 reads CASSVTGVGNEQFF. In DNA form, the CDR3 reads TGTGCCAGCAGCGTGACAGGGGTGGGCAATGAGCAGTTCTTC.

The V gene is TRBV27, the J gene TRBJ2-5; TRBD2 matches 8 bases. Unmatched junction bases numbered 7, after V lost 2 bases and J lost 2 bases. The CDR3 spans 16 residues. The V gene's germline CDR1 is MNHEY and CDR2 SMNVEV (reference sequence). The chain's CDR3 is CASSLIRTSRQETQYF. The CDR3 DNA reads TGTGCCAGCAGTTTAATTAGGACTAGCAGACAAGAGACCCAGTACTTC.

The chain links TRBV25-1 to TRBJ1-5, with no clear D. Germline CDR1 and CDR2: MGHDK and SYGVNS. The V gene lost 4 bases and the J gene lost 10 bases, with 11 bases spanning the gap. This CDR3 has 12 amino acids. DNA for the CDR3: TGTGCCAGCAGTGCACCCGGCGGACCCCAGCATTTT. It encodes CASSAPGGPQHF.

This clone showed up just a few times. The rearrangement joins TRBV3-1 (or the pseudogene TRBV3-2) to TRBJ2-1, with 8 bases identical to TRBD2. The CDR3 is 15 residues long. In germline, CDR1 is LGHDT, CDR2 YNNKEL (reference sequence). The V and J ends lost 3 bases and 15 bases, in that order; junction bases with no gene match: 16. The CDR3 region has the DNA TGTGCCAGCAGCCACGATAGCGGGACAAACCGGGGGCGGTTCTTC. Encoded protein: CASSHDSGTNRGRFF.

The V and J genes are TRBV10-1 and TRBJ2-7; 7 bases fit TRBD2. J was trimmed by 4 bases and V by 6 bases; bases with no gene match: 6. The CDR3 contains 13 residues. Germline assignment: CDR1 WNHNN and CDR2 SYGVQD (reference sequence). The CDR3: CASSGLDPYEQYF. For the CDR3, the DNA is TGCGCCAGCAGCGGACTAGATCCATACGAGCAGTACTTC.

CDR3 sequence reads: CSVGTGNSPLHF. The CDR3 DNA follows: TGCAGCGTGGGGACAGGGAATTCACCCCTCCACTTT. The chain recombines TRBV29-1 with TRBJ1-6; 9 bases align to TRBD1. Per germline, CDR1 SQVTM and CDR2 ANQGSEA. V lost 6 bases, J lost 7 bases, and 1 base stayed unmatched. The CDR3 has 12 amino acids.

The J gene is TRBJ2-3, the V gene TRBV9; 9 positions match TRBD2. Germline values: CDR1 SGDLS, CDR2 YYNGEE. With V trimmed by 2 bases and J by 2 bases, 3 bases remained unmatched. The CDR3 has 15 residues. In DNA form, the CDR3 reads TGTGCCAGCAGCGTCCTAGCGGGACCCACAGATACGCAGTATTTT. It specifies CASSVLAGPTDTQYF.

This clone was seen a few times. This chain links TRBV9 with TRBJ2-7; D is perhaps TRBD1 (5 bases). Germline CDR1 and CDR2: SGDLS and YYNGEE. Trimming cost V 0 bases and J 2 bases, with 9 bases left between them. The CDR3 runs 14 residues. CDR3 sequence reads: CASSVAAGPYEQYF. DNA of the CDR3: TGTGCCAGCAGCGTAGCGGCAGGGCCCTACGAGCAGTACTTC.

This chain uses TRBV5-8 with TRBJ2-7; a possible D gene is TRBD1 (6 bases). The V end was cut by 5 bases, the J end by 2 bases, with 11 bases between. The CDR3 covers 13 residues. Germline CDR1 SGHTS, CDR2 YDEGEE. Here the CDR3 DNA reads TGTGCCAGCAGTCCCTACAGGGCCTACGAGCAGTACTTC. Translated: CASSPYRAYEQYF.

The chain couples TRBV3-1 (or the pseudogene TRBV3-2) to TRBJ1-3, with D maybe TRBD1 (5 bases). This CDR3 has 15 amino acids. Per the germline V gene, CDR1 is LGHDT and CDR2 is YNNKEL (reference sequence). V lost 6 bases and J lost 2, with 14 bases in between. The chain's CDR3 is CASSSGYLAGNTIYF. CDR3 sequence (DNA): TGTGCCAGCAGTTCAGGGTATCTTGCTGGAAACACCATATATTTT.

CDR3 in DNA: TGCAGTGCCACACGGGGGGGAACCCGTTTCTTT. It yields the protein CSATRGGTRFF. The chain is built from TRBV20-1 and TRBJ1-1, with D tentatively TRBD1 (5 bases). V was cut by 6 bases and J by 13 bases, with 18 bases left in between. The CDR3 totals 11 residues. The germline CDR1 and CDR2 sequences are DFQATT and SNEGSKA (reference sequence).

This sequence joins TRBV2 and TRBJ2-7; TRBD2 is a possible D gene (6 bases). Trimming removed 10 bases from V and 3 bases from J, with 19 bases in between. The germline CDR1 and CDR2 sequences are SNHLY and FYNNEI. The length of the CDR3 is 14 residues. The CDR3 nucleotides are TGTGCCATCACTCCCAGGCGGGACTTCTACGAGCAGTACTTC. Protein: CAITPRRDFYEQYF.

The rearrangement joins TRBV28 to TRBJ2-7; TRBD1 matches 7 bases. CDR1 MDHEN and CDR2 SYDVKM come from the germline V gene. The CDR3 covers 14 residues. J was trimmed by 3 bases and V by 5 bases; bases with no gene match: 7. In DNA, the CDR3 is TGTGCCAGCAGTGCCCCGGGACAGAACTACGAGCAGTACTTC. This codes for CASSAPGQNYEQYF.

The chain employs TRBV7-3 and TRBJ2-7, with 11 nucleotides matching TRBD2. This CDR3 is 16 amino acids long. V trimming: 1 base; J trimming: 6 bases; junction bases outside the gene matches: 8. Germline assignment: CDR1 SGHTA and CDR2 FQGTGA. The CDR3 DNA is TGTGCCAGCAGCTTAAACCTAGCGGGAGGAGGGAGCGAGCAGTACTTC. It is translated as CASSLNLAGGGSEQYF.